The 25 T cell receptor beta chains reported below all come from one sample, sequenced in a study of cytotoxic CD8 clonotypes in ibrutinib-treated CLL. The protocol was immunoSEQ multiplex PCR, while the TCRdb copy is restricted to in-frame clones and leaves out a portion. The table records about 140,000 clones, approximately 80% of them present only once. The sample consisted of PBMCs, taken after 12 months of ibrutinib treatment. These receptors all stem from a human donor with chronic lymphocytic leukemia.

V usage is TRBV30 and J usage is TRBJ1-5, with 11 bases identical to TRBD1. J lost 5 bases, V lost 3 bases, and 9 bases had no gene match. The CDR3 consists of 16 residues. Germline V lookup: CDR1 GTSNPN, CDR2 SVGIG (reference sequence). CDR3 in DNA: TGTGCCTGGAGCGCCTGGGACAGGGGGTCTGATCAGCCCCAGCATTTT. Translated: CAWSAWDRGSDQPQHF. Variable domain in full (rest from reference TRBV30 and TRBJ1-5): SQTIHQWPATLVQPVGSPLSLECTVEGTSNPNLYWYRQAAGRGLQLLFYSVGIGQISSEVPQNLSASRPQDRQFILSSKKLLLSDSGFYLCAWSAWDRGSDQPQHFGDGTRLSIL.

This clone was seen a handful of times. The chain combines TRBV7-9 with TRBJ1-1; 8 bases are shared with TRBD1. The ends lost 5 bases at V and 4 bases at J; junction bases unmatched: 9. The CDR3 has 15 amino acids. CDR1 and CDR2 from the germline V gene are SEHNR and FQNEAQ (reference sequence). CDR3 DNA sequence: TGTGCCAGCAGCATCAGTTACAGGGGGACCACTGAAGCTTTCTTT. The encoded protein is CASSISYRGTTEAFF.

V usage is TRBV5-1 and J usage is TRBJ2-5, with 11 bases that match TRBD1. This CDR3 is 15 amino acids long. After removal of 4 bases from V and 4 bases from J, the junction contained 6 bases not matched to a gene. Germline CDR1 SGHRS, CDR2 YFSETQ. Here the CDR3 DNA reads TGCGCCAGCAGCCGCGGACAGGGGGCAACAGAGACCCAGTACTTC. Amino acids: CASSRGQGATETQYF.

The chain recombines TRBV7-9 with TRBJ1-1; 7 bases are a match to TRBD1. Germline lookup yields CDR1 SEHNR and CDR2 FQNEAQ (reference sequence). Trimming at V came to 5 bases and at J to 3 bases, leaving 9 bases not matched to a gene. The CDR3 length is 15 residues. CDR3: CASSRGGSGDTEAFF. CDR3 bases: TGTGCCAGCAGCCGAGGGGGCTCTGGAGACACTGAAGCTTTCTTT. The whole variable domain, filled in from reference TRBV7-9 and TRBJ1-1, reads DTGVSQNPRHKITKRGQNVTFRCDPISEHNRLYWYRQTLGQGPEFLTYFQNEAQLEKSRLLSDRFSAERPKGSFSTLEIQRTEQGDSAMYLCASSRGGSGDTEAFFGQGTRLTVV.

With regard to this clone: Other DNA sequences in the sample encode the same CDR3. The chain is built from TRBV11-2 and TRBJ1-2, with 8 positions matching TRBD1. V gave up 6 bases and J gave up 3 bases; unmatched junction bases: 21. The V gene's germline CDR1 is SGHAT and CDR2 FQNNGV. The CDR3 loop spans 19 amino acids. The CDR3 loop is CASRPYLGPTGDPYYGYTF. As DNA, the CDR3 is TGTGCCAGCAGGCCTTACTTGGGGCCGACAGGGGACCCGTACTATGGCTACACCTTC.

V usage is TRBV11-2 and J usage is TRBJ2-2; D not resolved. Germline V gene data show CDR1 as SGHAT and CDR2 as FQNNGV. The CDR3 has 14 amino acids. The germline V and J ends were trimmed by 6 bases and 4 bases, with 12 bases remaining between them. In nucleotides, the CDR3 is TGTGCCAGCAGTAATAGCCATCTCACCGGGGAGCTGTTTTTT. It is translated as CASSNSHLTGELFF.

This chain links TRBV11-2 with TRBJ1-2; no clear D gene. Between the trimmed V and J ends, which lost 5 bases and 4 bases, there was a span of 11 bases. The germline V gene encodes CDR1 SGHAT and CDR2 FQNNGV. The CDR3 consists of 13 residues. CDR3 protein: CASSQGRTYGYTF. Written as DNA, the CDR3 is TGTGCCAGCAGCCAAGGACGGACCTATGGCTACACCTTC.

The chain combines TRBV27 with TRBJ2-1; D is unresolved. The CDR3 sequence is 13 residues long. In germline, CDR1 is MNHEY, CDR2 SMNVEV (reference sequence). Trimming removed 6 bases at V and 1 base at J, with 7 bases between. The CDR3 nucleotides read TGTGCCAGCAGCCCACTGTCCTACAATGAGCAGTTCTTC. Its translation: CASSPLSYNEQFF.

This chain uses TRBV28 with TRBJ2-3, with 7 bases fitting TRBD1. V trimming: 3 bases; J trimming: 7 bases; junction bases outside the gene matches: 7. CDR1 and CDR2 (germline): MDHEN, SYDVKM. The CDR3 has 14 amino acids. CDR3 sequence reads: CASSLGAQGYTQYF. CDR3 DNA: TGTGCCAGCAGTTTGGGGGCACAGGGGTATACGCAGTATTTT.

This clone has just a few counts. The rearrangement joins TRBV28 to TRBJ2-7; D is unresolved. Germline-derived CDR1 and CDR2 are MDHEN and SYDVKM. V was clipped by 11 bases and J by 0 bases, with 14 bases between them. The CDR3 spans 13 residues. As DNA, the CDR3 is TGTGCCGGATCAGACACCGCCTCCTACGAGCAGTACTTC. It encodes CAGSDTASYEQYF.

This clone was seen only once. The gene calls are TRBV5-1 and TRBJ2-5; TRBD1 matches at 10 bases. Germline loops: CDR1 SGHRS, CDR2 YFSETQ. The length of the CDR3 is 17 residues. V lost 2 bases, J lost 1 base, and 8 bases stayed unmatched. The CDR3 bases are TGCGCCAGCAGCTTATTGGGACAGGGGCCCCTCCAAGAGACCCAGTACTTC. Translation gives CASSLLGQGPLQETQYF.

V and J are TRBV7-2 and TRBJ2-1; 10 bases are shared with TRBD2. The CDR3 is 16 amino acids. V shed 1 base and J 7 bases; nucleotides not matched to a gene: 7. CDR1 SGHTA and CDR2 FQGNSA come from the germline V gene. In DNA, the CDR3 is TGTGCCAGCAGCTTAGGTCTCTGGACTAGCGGAAATGAGCAGTTCTTC. Protein sequence: CASSLGLWTSGNEQFF.

The rearrangement links TRBV5-1 to TRBJ2-5; 11 nucleotides match TRBD1. Germline trimming cut 0 bases from V and 5 bases from J; bases unmatched to any gene: 3. The CDR3 sequence is 15 residues long. Germline lookup yields CDR1 SGHRS and CDR2 YFSETQ. CDR3 protein: CASSLGGTGGETQYF. The CDR3 bases are TGCGCCAGCAGCTTGGGTGGGACAGGGGGTGAGACCCAGTACTTC.

In its sample, this clone was seen many times. V and J are TRBV7-8 and TRBJ2-7; D may be TRBD1 or TRBD2 (5 bases each). Trimming removed 4 bases at V and 2 bases at J, with 12 bases between. The CDR3 has 14 residues. Germline values: CDR1 SGHVS, CDR2 FQNEAQ. Written as DNA, the CDR3 is TGTGCCAGCAGCTCCGGGACGGCCACCTACGAGCAGTACTTC. Protein: CASSSGTATYEQYF.

The chain couples TRBV19 to TRBJ2-1; D remains unclear. V was trimmed by 3 bases and J by 1 base, leaving 10 bases between them. This CDR3 has 15 residues. Germline values: CDR1 LNHDA, CDR2 SQIVND (reference sequence). The DNA for the CDR3 is TGTGCCAGTAGTATCAGGACGGCTTCCTACAATGAGCAGTTCTTC. This sequence encodes CASSIRTASYNEQFF.

The chain couples TRBV5-3 to TRBJ1-3; TRBD1 might be the D (5 bases). TRBV5-3 is an open reading frame whose function is uncertain. V dropped 3 bases and J dropped 0 bases, with 10 bases sitting between them. The CDR3 contains 15 residues. CDR3 loop: CARSSRGPSGNTIYF. The CDR3 DNA reads TGTGCCAGAAGCTCCCGGGGACCCTCTGGAAACACCATATATTTT.

V is TRBV20-1 and J is TRBJ1-1, with D hard to call. CDR1 and CDR2 from the germline V gene are DFQATT and SNEGSKA (reference sequence). V was cut by 4 bases and J by 5 bases, with 8 bases left in between. This CDR3 region has 11 residues. The CDR3, as DNA: TGCAGTGCTAATGTGGAGACTGAAGCTTTCTTT. Encoded protein: CSANVETEAFF.

The V and J genes are TRBV29-1 and TRBJ2-3; D could derive from TRBD1 or TRBD2 (6 bases each). CDR3 size: 13 residues. Trimming removed 5 bases from V and 2 bases from J, with 11 bases in between. The germline CDR1 and CDR2 sequences are SQVTM and ANQGSEA. CDR3 loop: CSVSGEATDTQYF. In DNA, the CDR3 is TGCAGCGTTTCAGGGGAGGCCACAGATACGCAGTATTTT.

The chain carries TRBV5-5 and TRBJ2-7, with D possibly being TRBD2 (5 bases). In germline, CDR1 is SGHKS, CDR2 YYEKEE (reference sequence). The CDR3 consists of 13 residues. V was pared by 0 bases and J by 2 bases, with 6 bases between. CDR3 nucleotide sequence: TGTGCCAGCAGCTTGGGGAGGACCTACGAGCAGTACTTC. This gives the protein CASSLGRTYEQYF.

The V call is TRBV7-8, the J call TRBJ2-7; D gene unclear. Trimming pared 4 bases from V and 2 bases from J, leaving 12 bases between. The germline gives CDR1 SGHVS, CDR2 FQNEAQ. This CDR3 has 14 residues. Here the CDR3 reads CASSSTDGAYEQYF. In nucleotides, the CDR3 is TGTGCCAGCAGCTCGACGGATGGGGCCTACGAGCAGTACTTC.

This clone occurred a few times. The chain employs TRBV7-8 and TRBJ1-2; possibly TRBD1 for D (6 bases). CDR3 length: 15 amino acids. In germline, CDR1 is SGHVS, CDR2 FQNEAQ. Trimming shortened V by 5 bases and J by 0 bases, and 13 bases separated the two germline ends. The CDR3 here is CASSPGDTSNYGYTF. The CDR3 nucleotides read TGTGCCAGCAGCCCGGGGGACACCTCTAACTATGGCTACACCTTC.

The J gene is TRBJ1-2, the V gene TRBV7-9; D gene ambiguous. This CDR3 is built from 13 residues. The V gene's germline CDR1 is SEHNR and CDR2 FQNEAQ (reference sequence). V gave up 1 base and J gave up 5 bases, with 8 bases separating them. CDR3 sequence reads: CASSLGGGYGYTF. CDR3 DNA sequence: TGTGCCAGCAGCTTAGGAGGAGGGTATGGCTACACCTTC.

This chain uses TRBV27 with TRBJ1-5, with TRBD1 as a possible D gene (5 bases). Trimming took off 5 bases at V and 0 bases at J, with 23 bases between the two ends. Per the germline V gene, CDR1 is MNHEY and CDR2 is SMNVEV (reference sequence). The CDR3 runs 19 residues. For the CDR3, the DNA is TGTGCCAGCAGTAAATCCCCTACAGGACCAGCTTATAGCAATCAGCCCCAGCATTTT. Amino acid sequence: CASSKSPTGPAYSNQPQHF.

This rearrangement joins TRBV5-1 to TRBJ1-1, with D unresolved. This CDR3 spans 14 amino acids. CDR1 SGHRS and CDR2 YFSETQ come from the germline V gene. Deletions cut 0 bases from V and 3 bases from J, with 9 bases between. This CDR3 reads CASSLGIRDTEAFF. The CDR3 DNA is TGCGCCAGCAGCTTGGGCATACGGGACACTGAAGCTTTCTTT.

The V gene is TRBV12-5, the J gene TRBJ2-7, with 7 bases aligning to TRBD2. The germline gives CDR1 LGHNT, CDR2 FRNRAP. The CDR3 totals 17 residues. Trimming removed 2 bases from V and 3 bases from J; junction bases left unmatched: 13. The chain's CDR3 is CASGLPSGSGTRYEQYF. CDR3 DNA: TGTGCTAGTGGTTTGCCTAGCGGAAGTGGGACCCGCTACGAGCAGTACTTC. The full variable domain, its missing parts supplied by reference TRBV12-5 and TRBJ2-7, is DARVTQTPRHKVTEMGQEVTMRCQPILGHNTVFWYRQTMMQGLELLAYFRNRAPLDDSGMPKDRFSAEMPDATLATLKIQPSEPRDSAVYFCASGLPSGSGTRYEQYFGPGTRLTVT.